This entry lists 9 T cell receptor beta chains sequenced from one sample in a study of spatial heterogeneity in lung cancer. Stated time point: sample taken at primary tumor resection. Frozen PBMC, nontumor lung or tumor provided whole RNA, which was sequenced unsorted. Each CDR3 protein is one row after TCRdb ran MiXCR on the 5' RACE reads. Of roughly 10,000 distinct CDR3 sequences listed, around 3.9% were seen once; the top ten hold about 7.6%. The input for sequencing was normal lung tissue next to the tumor, taken at surgery. These receptors were obtained from a male donor with early-stage non-small cell lung cancer.

This clonotype was detected many times. Since the library was made to target alpha chains, this beta chain is a stray read and its abundance is not meaningful. The chain combines TRBV18 with TRBJ2-7; D gene unclear. The germline V gene has CDR1 KGHSH and CDR2 LQKENI. With 5 bases removed from V and 5 bases from J, the gap between germline ends came to 10 bases. The CDR3 is 12 residues long. The CDR3 DNA is TGTGCCAGCTCATCCGGCAGTCACGAGCAGTACTTC. It encodes CASSSGSHEQYF.

This clonotype was counted many times. This beta chain is an off-target read within a library intended for alpha chains, so its frequency means little. This chain links TRBV7-8 with TRBJ2-1; 11 bases fit TRBD2. CDR1 is SGHVS and CDR2 is FQNEAQ in the germline V gene. The CDR3 runs 15 residues. V lost 6 bases to trimming and J lost 8 bases; unmatched junction nucleotides: 9. This CDR3 is CASRTTSGRLDEQFF. Here the CDR3 DNA reads TGTGCCAGCAGAACAACTAGCGGGAGACTGGATGAGCAGTTCTTC. The whole variable domain, filled in from reference TRBV7-8 and TRBJ2-1, reads GAGVSQSPRYKVAKRGQDVALRCDPISGHVSLFWYQQALGQGPEFLTYFQNEAQLDKSGLPSDRFFAERPEGSVSTLKIQRTQQEDSAVYLCASRTTSGRLDEQFFGPGTRLTVL.

About this clonotype itself: Because the library targeted alpha chains, this beta chain is an off-target read whose size means little. The chain is built from TRBV13 and TRBJ2-7, with D hard to call. V lost 4 bases and J lost 3, with 13 bases in between. Germline V gives CDR1 PRHDT, CDR2 FYEKMQ (reference sequence). CDR3 length: 14 amino acids. CDR3 region: CASSSRAALYEQYF. CDR3 bases: TGTGCCAGCAGCTCCCGGGCCGCCCTCTACGAGCAGTACTTC.

This clonotype was seen repeatedly, ten times or more. A library made for alpha chains picked up this beta chain off target, so its size means little. The chain joins TRBV12-3 or TRBV12-4 to TRBJ1-4; D is undetermined. Deletions cut 5 bases from V and 8 bases from J, with 15 bases between. CDR3 length: 14 residues. The CDR3 sequence: CASSPSTVGEKLFF. The CDR3 nucleotides are TGTGCCAGCAGTCCGTCAACGGTTGGAGAAAAACTGTTTTTT.

This clonotype has at least ten counts. This beta chain is off target for a library built for alpha chains, so its abundance means little. The rearrangement uses TRBV25-1 and TRBJ1-6; D ambiguous. The CDR3 is 17 amino acids. V was cut by 1 base and J by 5 bases, with 15 bases left in between. Germline loops: CDR1 MGHDK, CDR2 SYGVNS. The chain's CDR3 is CASSEWRTGYDNSPLHF. CDR3 nucleotide sequence: TGTGCCAGCAGTGAATGGAGAACTGGGTATGATAATTCACCCCTCCACTTT.

This clonotype is deemed medium-sized. Within a library made for alpha chains, this beta chain is off target, and its count is uninformative. This chain links TRBV20-1 with TRBJ2-1; 9 bases fit TRBD2. Germline CDR1 and CDR2: DFQATT and SNEGSKA (reference sequence). The CDR3 sequence is 17 residues long. J was trimmed by 5 bases and V by 0 bases; bases with no gene match: 11. The CDR3 sequence: CSARDPPGGRENNEQFF. Here the CDR3 DNA reads TGCAGTGCTAGAGATCCACCGGGCGGGAGGGAGAACAATGAGCAGTTCTTC.

This clonotype was recorded at least ten times. A library made for alpha chains picked up this beta chain off target, so its size means little. The V gene is TRBV28, the J gene TRBJ1-2; D gene ambiguous. Trimming cost V 6 bases and J 5 bases, with 13 bases left between them. This CDR3 has 13 amino acids. The germline V gene encodes CDR1 MDHEN and CDR2 SYDVKM. The CDR3 DNA is TGTGCCAGCAGCACGGCAGTGGGGTATGGCTACACCTTC. Translating it yields CASSTAVGYGYTF.

Judged by abundance, this clonotype is medium-sized. This beta chain turned up in a library designed for alpha chains; as an off-target read, its abundance says little. The V and J genes are TRBV6-6 and TRBJ1-3, with 7 bases matching TRBD1. Looked up from germline, CDR1 is MNHNY and CDR2 is SVGAGI (reference sequence). With 6 bases clipped from V and 0 bases from J, the junction kept 8 bases outside the gene matches. The CDR3 is 16 amino acids. CDR3 sequence: CASRTGRPDSGNTIYF. Written as DNA, the CDR3 is TGTGCCAGCAGGACAGGGCGGCCTGACTCTGGAAACACCATATATTTT.

This clonotype was detected ten times or more. This beta chain came through as a stray read in a library set up for alpha chains, and its size says little. The chain is built from TRBV19 and TRBJ2-6; D gene uncertain. Per the germline V gene, CDR1 is LNHDA and CDR2 is SQIVND (reference sequence). V was shortened by 6 bases and J by 2 bases, with 5 bases between the two germline ends. This CDR3 has 13 amino acids. The CDR3 region is CASRRPGANVLTF. The CDR3 DNA sequence: TGTGCCAGTAGACGCCCTGGGGCCAACGTCCTGACTTTC.